A single sample is the source of the 21 T cell receptor beta chains below, sequenced in a study of CXCR3-negative and CXCR3-positive naive CD8 T cells. UMI-labeled 5' RACE TRB cDNA libraries were prepared from the cells. From the 5' RACE reads, TCRdb lists one entry per CDR3 protein and no DNA. The sample data list 150,000 or so distinct CDR3 sequences. The sequenced sample consisted of naive CXCR3- CD8+ T cells from blood. Specified subset: CD45RO-CCR7+CD27+CD95- naive CD8+ T cells lacking CXCR3 (TNR3-). These receptors all come from a human donor in good health. Some clones in this sample may be carry-over from other donors' samples.

V gene TRBV4-3 combines with J gene TRBJ1-1. Germline V gene data show CDR1 as LGHNA and CDR2 as YSLEER. The CDR3 spans 15 residues. Here the CDR3 reads CASSRIGTANTEAFF.

CDR3 protein: CASSEHRTSGDSSDTQYF. The V gene is TRBV2, the J gene TRBJ2-3; TCRdb gives TRBD2 as the D gene, but with no DNA this cannot be confirmed. Germline V CDR1 and CDR2: SNHLY, FYNNEI. The CDR3 contains 18 residues. Variable domain in full (rest from reference TRBV2 and TRBJ2-3): EPEVTQTPSHQVTQMGQEVILRCVPISNHLYFYWYRQILGQKVEFLVSFYNNEISEKSEIFDDQFSVERPDGSNFTLKIRSTKLEDSAMYFCASSEHRTSGDSSDTQYFGPGTRLTVL.

CDR3 amino acids: CSARDSARAGELFF. The J gene is TRBJ2-2, the V gene TRBV20-1; no DNA is available, so the TRBD1 call from TCRdb remains unchecked. This CDR3 has 14 amino acids. The germline gives CDR1 DFQATT, CDR2 SNEGSKA (reference sequence).

This chain uses TRBV12-5 with TRBJ1-2. This CDR3 comprises 14 residues. Germline-derived CDR1 and CDR2 are LGHNT and FRNRAP. This CDR3 is CASGPEVGNYGYTF.

The chain recombines TRBV25-1 with TRBJ2-1. Looked up from germline, CDR1 is MGHDK and CDR2 is SYGVNS. The CDR3 is 14 amino acids. The CDR3 here is CASSGQRVNNEQFF.

The rearrangement uses TRBV12-3 or TRBV12-4 and TRBJ2-1; TCRdb picks TRBD1, but there is no DNA to check that call. This CDR3 contains 13 residues. CDR3 in amino acids: CASSLSRGNEQFF.

The chain carries TRBV7-8 and TRBJ1-5; the TCRdb D gene call, TRBD1, has no DNA to confirm it. CDR1 is SGHVS and CDR2 is FQNEAQ in the germline V gene. The CDR3 spans 15 residues. Here the CDR3 reads CASSPQGNANQPQHF.

This chain links TRBV4-3 with TRBJ2-5; TCRdb picks TRBD2, but there is no DNA to check that call. Germline assignment: CDR1 LGHNA and CDR2 YSLEER. The CDR3 covers 15 residues. The CDR3 loop reads CASSQGGGAGETQYF.

V usage is TRBV5-1 and J usage is TRBJ2-5; TCRdb outputs TRBD1, but without DNA this stays unchecked. The germline V gene encodes CDR1 SGHRS and CDR2 YFSETQ. The CDR3 covers 15 residues. The CDR3 region is CASSLENGAQETQYF.

The chain is built from TRBV11-1 and TRBJ1-2; without DNA, the TCRdb call of TRBD1 cannot be checked. Germline values: CDR1 SGHAT, CDR2 FQDESV (reference sequence). The CDR3 sequence is 13 residues long. CDR3: CASSLATGGGYTF.

The V call is TRBV28, the J call TRBJ1-4. The CDR3 runs to 14 residues. Germline values: CDR1 MDHEN, CDR2 SYDVKM. CDR3 sequence reads: CAGCNEATNEKLFF.

The chain has TRBV29-1 and TRBJ2-1. The CDR3 consists of 13 residues. Germline V gene lookup returns CDR1 SQVTM and CDR2 ANQGSEA. The CDR3 spells CSVEESTYNEQFF.

The chain links TRBV29-1 to TRBJ2-1; the D call from TCRdb, TRBD1, cannot be confirmed without DNA. Per the germline V gene, CDR1 is SQVTM and CDR2 is ANQGSEA. This CDR3 has 15 amino acids. This CDR3 is CSVEDRDSSYNEQFF.

CDR3 sequence reads: CAISESSYSNQPQHF. This chain uses TRBV10-3 with TRBJ1-5. The CDR3 extends over 15 amino acids. Germline-derived CDR1 and CDR2 are ENHRY and SYGVKD.

The chain recombines TRBV29-1 with TRBJ1-2. Germline V CDR1 and CDR2: SQVTM, ANQGSEA. The CDR3 spans 12 residues. CDR3: CSVEEFIPGYTF. Full variable domain (rest looked up from reference TRBV29-1 and TRBJ1-2): SAVISQKPSRDICQRGTSLTIQCQVDSQVTMMFWYRQQPGQSLTLIATANQGSEATYESGFVIDKFPISRPNLTFSTLTVSNMSPEDSSIYLCSVEEFIPGYTFGSGTRLTVV.

This chain joins TRBV12-3 or TRBV12-4 and TRBJ2-1; TCRdb's D gene call, TRBD1, goes unchecked for lack of DNA. The CDR3 consists of 16 residues. CDR3 region: CASSISGGVSYNEQFF.

V and J are TRBV7-9 and TRBJ2-1; TCRdb's D gene call, TRBD2, goes unchecked for lack of DNA. This CDR3 has 16 residues. Per germline, CDR1 SEHNR and CDR2 FQNEAQ (reference sequence). The CDR3 sequence: CASSFGGRSSYNEQFF.

This rearrangement joins TRBV19 to TRBJ2-3; as DNA is missing, the TRBD2 call by TCRdb cannot be tested. Per germline, CDR1 LNHDA and CDR2 SQIVND (reference sequence). The CDR3 is made up of 15 amino acids. CDR3 sequence: CASSGRDTETDTQYF. Using reference TRBV19 and TRBJ2-3 for the parts outside the CDR3, the full variable domain is DGGITQSPKYLFRKEGQNVTLSCEQNLNHDAMYWYRQDPGQGLRLIYYSQIVNDFQKGDIAEGYSVSREKKESFPLTVTSAQKNPTAFYLCASSGRDTETDTQYFGPGTRLTVL.

This chain connects TRBV12-3 or TRBV12-4 to TRBJ2-1. The CDR3 runs to 14 residues. Here the CDR3 reads CASLQGRSYNEQFF.

V and J are TRBV28 and TRBJ2-7; lacking DNA, the TRBD1 call made by TCRdb goes unchecked. Looked up from germline, CDR1 is MDHEN and CDR2 is SYDVKM. This CDR3 has 14 amino acids. The CDR3 loop is CASSFRGLSYEQYF. Filled out from reference TRBV28 and TRBJ2-7, the complete variable domain reads DVKVTQSSRYLVKRTGEKVFLECVQDMDHENMFWYRQDPGLGLRLIYFSYDVKMKEKGDIPEGYSVSREKKERFSLILESASTNQTSMYLCASSFRGLSYEQYFGPGTRLTVT.

This chain links TRBV3-1 with TRBJ2-5; the TRBD2 assignment by TCRdb is unverifiable without DNA. This CDR3 contains 15 residues. Per germline, CDR1 LGHDT and CDR2 YNNKEL (reference sequence). The CDR3 sequence: CASSPSSGLKETQYF.